A single sample is the source of the 5 T cell receptor beta chains below, sequenced in a study of identical twins. TCRdb itself ran the 5' RACE reads through MiXCR, one entry per CDR3 protein. The table includes 250,000 to 350,000 distinct CDR3 sequences, roughly 8.6% detected once. The data also belong to a second study, concerning yellow fever vaccine responses in identical twins.

Material for sequencing was memory (CD45RO+) T cells sorted from blood. These receptors came from a woman in her late teens or twenties in good health.

The genes are TRBV7-9 and TRBJ1-2; D is undetermined. The V end lost 1 base, the J end lost 8 bases, and 8 bases lay between the germline ends. Germline V gene lookup returns CDR1 SEHNR and CDR2 FQNEAQ (reference sequence). The CDR3 spans 12 residues. The CDR3 loop reads CASSLDIGGYTF. As DNA, the CDR3 is TGTGCCAGCAGCTTAGACATCGGCGGCTACACCTTC.

This clonotype was seen many times. The chain links TRBV28 to TRBJ1-2; D might be TRBD1 (6 bases). Germline V gene sequence: CDR1 MDHEN, CDR2 SYDVKM. The CDR3 totals 13 residues. Trimming stripped 6 bases from V and 5 bases from J, with 13 bases between. The CDR3 loop reads CASSSDSEYGYTF. The CDR3 bases are TGTGCCAGCAGCTCGGACAGCGAGTATGGCTACACCTTC.

This clonotype was seen at least ten times. The chain is built from TRBV25-1 and TRBJ1-2; the D is unclear. The V gene's germline CDR1 is MGHDK and CDR2 SYGVNS. The CDR3 extends over 12 amino acids. Trimming stripped 8 bases from V and 8 bases from J, with 15 bases between. For the CDR3, the DNA is TGTGCCAGCTGTTCGGCAGGAAGCGGCTACACCTTC. Its translation is CASCSAGSGYTF.

On this clonotype itself: Possible read error: a much larger clone is one base away. The chain employs TRBV5-1 and TRBJ2-5, with no clear D. This CDR3 comprises 15 residues. The germline V gene encodes CDR1 SGHRS and CDR2 YFSETQ. V lost 0 bases to trimming and J lost 5 bases, with 14 bases between them. CDR3 sequence: CASSLGVTRRETQYF. CDR3 nucleotides: TGCGCCAGCAGCTTGGGTGTAACGAGACGGGAGACCCAGTACTTC.

This clonotype was detected a few times. V usage is TRBV10-3 and J usage is TRBJ2-7; no reliable D call. The CDR3 runs 17 residues. With 0 bases removed from V and 2 bases from J, the gap between germline ends came to 17 bases. CDR1 and CDR2 (germline): ENHRY, SYGVKD. The CDR3 protein is CAISESTRVGTAYEQYF. The DNA of the CDR3 is TGTGCCATCAGTGAGTCGACTCGGGTGGGAACGGCCTACGAGCAGTACTTC.